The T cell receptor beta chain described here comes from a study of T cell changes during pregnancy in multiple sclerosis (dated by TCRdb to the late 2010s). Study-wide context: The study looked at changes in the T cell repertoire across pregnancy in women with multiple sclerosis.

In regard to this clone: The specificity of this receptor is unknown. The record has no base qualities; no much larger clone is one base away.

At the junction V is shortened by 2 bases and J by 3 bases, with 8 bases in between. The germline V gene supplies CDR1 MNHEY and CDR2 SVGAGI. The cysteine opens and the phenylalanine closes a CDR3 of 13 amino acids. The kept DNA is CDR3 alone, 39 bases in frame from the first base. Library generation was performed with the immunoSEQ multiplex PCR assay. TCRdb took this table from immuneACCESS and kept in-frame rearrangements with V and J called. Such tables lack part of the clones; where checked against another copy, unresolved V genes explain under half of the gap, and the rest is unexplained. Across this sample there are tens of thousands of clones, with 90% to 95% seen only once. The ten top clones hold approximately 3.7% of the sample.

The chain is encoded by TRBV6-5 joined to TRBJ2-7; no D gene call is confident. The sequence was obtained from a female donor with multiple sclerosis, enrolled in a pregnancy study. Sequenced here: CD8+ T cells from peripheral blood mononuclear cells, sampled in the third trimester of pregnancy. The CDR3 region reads CASSYQVGYEQYF. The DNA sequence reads TGTGCCAGCAGTTACCAAGTCGGCTACGAGCAGTACTTC.